This note documents a single TCR beta chain sequence. The antigen remains undetermined. The record originates from a study of T cell responses to AZD1222 COVID-19 vaccine. Produced via immunoSEQ multiplex PCR; TCRdb's table is partial and in-frame only. The sample contains tens of thousands of clones, roughly 89% of which appear only once. Study-level findings and limits: Mapped onto spike, vaccine-associated CD4 TCRs spanned it and were dominant at 160-218 and 743-854. Without day 14 samples, only post-peak T cell repertoires were studied. Just 6 or 7 people given AZD1222 tested seropositive at baseline.

The CDR3 runs 16 residues. Per germline, CDR1 SGHAT and CDR2 FQNNGV. The ends lost 5 bases at V and 7 bases at J; junction bases unmatched: 10. The sequencing used peripheral blood, collected on day 0 of AZD1222 vaccination. This chain joins TRBV11-2 and TRBJ2-1; 11 positions agree with TRBD2. The TCR originated in an adult in good health. CDR3 nucleotide sequence: TGTGCCAGCAGCCTGTTAGCGGGGGGGCGACCGAATGAGCAGTTCTTC. Residues: CASSLLAGGRPNEQFF.